A selection of T cell receptor beta chains follows, all from one sample in a study of OX40 agonist ivuxolimab in advanced cancers. Produced via immunoSEQ multiplex PCR; TCRdb's table is partial and in-frame only. The data contain tens of thousands of clones, 70% to 85% of them singletons. The sequences come from CD4+ or CD8+ T cells sorted from blood, collected in a trial of the OX40 agonist ivuxolimab. These receptors were obtained from an adult with an advanced solid tumor such as melanoma, head and neck, liver or kidney cancer. Both conserved end residues are part of each CDR3. Each record gives: D gene, clone size, J gene, V gene, CDR3 protein, CDR3 DNA. The D gene is left open where the match is weak. Clone size is shown for a subset of rows, as once, few, many or a class of expanded clone.

. | . | TRBJ1-2 | TRBV2 | CASSVSTGPYGYTF | TGTGCCAGCAGTGTGTCCACAGGCCCTTATGGCTACACCTTC
TRBD2 | . | TRBJ2-1 | TRBV7-2 | CASSRAGTSGYNEQFF | TGTGCCAGCAGCCGTGCCGGGACTAGCGGGTACAATGAGCAGTTCTTC
. | . | TRBJ1-2 | TRBV18 | CASSPQGFNGYTF | TGTGCCAGCTCGCCGCAGGGCTTCAATGGCTACACCTTC
TRBD1 | . | TRBJ2-1 | TRBV11-2 | CASSPIRGRGDEQFF | TGTGCCAGCAGCCCCATCAGGGGGCGCGGCGATGAGCAGTTCTTC
TRBD2 | . | TRBJ2-7 | TRBV19 | CASSRLAGPYEQYF | TGTGCCAGTAGTAGGCTAGCGGGGCCTTACGAGCAGTACTTC
TRBD1 | . | TRBJ1-1 | TRBV18 | CASSPTSQGGTEAFF | TGTGCCAGCTCACCAACCTCACAGGGGGGTACTGAAGCTTTCTTT
TRBD1 | . | TRBJ2-7 | TRBV5-4 | CASSLRQGSYEQYF | TGTGCCAGCAGCCTGAGACAGGGGTCCTACGAGCAGTACTTC
. | . | TRBJ2-3 | TRBV9 | CASSVATGQGTDTQYF | TGTGCCAGCAGCGTAGCTACTGGACAAGGCACAGATACGCAGTATTTT
. | . | TRBJ1-2 | TRBV7-9 | CASSLGWTASYGYTF | TGTGCCAGCAGCTTAGGTTGGACAGCCTCCTATGGCTACACCTTC
TRBD2 | . | TRBJ2-3 | TRBV6-1 | CASARTSSTDTQYF | TGTGCCAGCGCCCGGACTAGCAGCACAGATACGCAGTATTTT
. | . | TRBJ2-7 | TRBV6-1 | CASSEDSRGTYEQYF | TGTGCCAGCAGCGAGGACAGCCGTGGTACCTACGAGCAGTACTTC
. | . | TRBJ2-6 | TRBV5-1 | CASSLGLGVTGANVLTF | TGCGCCAGCAGCTTGGGGCTGGGGGTGACTGGGGCCAACGTCCTGACTTTC
. | . | TRBJ1-2 | TRBV4-1 | CASSQEGFWGYTF | TGCGCCAGCAGCCAAGAGGGGTTCTGGGGCTACACCTTC
. | . | TRBJ1-4 | TRBV27 | CASSGIAGGQNEKLFF | TGTGCCAGCAGTGGTATCGCTGGGGGGCAAAATGAAAAACTGTTTTTT
TRBD1 | once | TRBJ2-3 | TRBV5-4 | CASSLRTGWFADTQYF | TGTGCCAGCAGCTTGAGGACAGGTTGGTTCGCAGATACGCAGTATTTT
TRBD1 | . | TRBJ1-1 | TRBV19 | CASSTRSYGTENTEAFF | TGTGCCAGTAGTACCCGGTCGTACGGGACAGAGAACACTGAAGCTTTCTTT
. | . | TRBJ2-1 | TRBV6-1 | CASGTQSYNEQFF | TGTGCCAGCGGGACACAATCCTACAATGAGCAGTTCTTC
. | . | TRBJ2-7 | TRBV2 | CASSPAWGREQYF | TGTGCCAGCAGTCCCGCGTGGGGTCGGGAGCAGTACTTC
. | . | TRBJ2-6 | TRBV27 | CASSLGGSGANVLTF | TGTGCCAGCAGTTTGGGCGGCTCTGGGGCCAACGTCCTGACTTTC
TRBD1 | few | TRBJ2-1 | TRBV7-2 | CASRGTGVYNEQFF | TGTGCCAGTCGGGGGACAGGAGTTTACAATGAGCAGTTCTTC
. | . | TRBJ2-1 | TRBV6-1 | CASSGTPSSYNEQFF | TGTGCCAGCAGTGGGACACCGAGCTCCTACAATGAGCAGTTCTTC
TRBD2 | . | TRBJ2-5 | TRBV29-1 | CSVAGTSGTQETQYF | TGCAGCGTTGCTGGGACTAGCGGGACCCAAGAGACCCAGTACTTC
. | . | TRBJ2-4 | TRBV4-1 | CASSQSGNLAKNIQYF | TGCGCCAGCAGCCAAAGTGGAAACTTAGCCAAAAACATTCAGTACTTC
TRBD2 | . | TRBJ2-3 | TRBV11-1 | CASSLGLAGGTDTQYF | TGTGCCAGCAGCTTAGGTCTAGCGGGGGGCACAGATACGCAGTATTTT
. | . | TRBJ1-6 | TRBV25-1 | CASRQGGNSPLHF | TGTGCCAGCAGACAGGGTGGTAATTCACCCCTCCACTTT
. | . | TRBJ2-3 | TRBV4-2 | CASSQEPRISGSTDTQYF | TGTGCCAGCAGCCAAGAACCCCGAATTAGTGGAAGCACAGATACGCAGTATTTT
. | . | TRBJ1-2 | TRBV5-6 | CASSHAPGAQEGYTF | TGTGCCAGCAGTCATGCGCCGGGGGCCCAGGAAGGCTACACCTTC
. | . | TRBJ1-4 | TRBV11-2 | CASSLADEKLFF | TGTGCCAGCAGCTTAGCGGATGAAAAACTGTTTTTT
TRBD2 | . | TRBJ2-1 | TRBV4-1 | CASSPRPPGTSGKGEQFF | TGCGCCAGCAGCCCGCGTCCACCCGGGACTAGCGGGAAGGGTGAGCAGTTCTTC
TRBD1 | . | TRBJ2-5 | TRBV5-8 | CASSPTQGLQETQYF | TGTGCCAGCAGTCCGACACAGGGGCTCCAAGAGACCCAGTACTTC
TRBD1 | . | TRBJ2-1 | TRBV6-5 | CASKKDRGLNEQFF | TGTGCCAGCAAGAAGGACAGGGGGCTGAATGAGCAGTTCTTC
TRBD1 | once | TRBJ1-6 | TRBV2 | CASGTGTSNSPLHF | TGTGCCAGCGGGACAGGGACGTCTAATTCACCCCTCCACTTT
TRBD1 | . | TRBJ1-1 | TRBV18 | CASSDGTENTEAFF | TGTGCCAGCTCGGACGGGACAGAGAACACTGAAGCTTTCTTT